The 14 T cell receptor beta chains listed next were all sequenced from one sample in a study of OX40 agonist ivuxolimab in advanced cancers. Clones were read by immunoSEQ multiplex PCR, and TCRdb kept only the in-frame ones, dropping some. The top ten hold roughly a fifth of the sample, which has around 58,000 clones, around 93% seen once. The sequencing here drew on CD4+ or CD8+ T cells sorted from blood, taken in a trial of the OX40 agonist ivuxolimab. The origin of the receptors is an adult with an advanced solid tumor such as melanoma, head and neck, liver or kidney cancer.

V gene TRBV19 combines with J gene TRBJ2-7; 7 bases map to TRBD1. CDR1 is LNHDA and CDR2 is SQIVND in the germline V gene (reference sequence). The trim removed 2 bases at V and 2 bases at J, leaving 6 bases unmatched. This CDR3 is 15 amino acids long. The CDR3 DNA sequence: TGTGCCAGTAGTATAAGGGACAGCCCTACCTACGAGCAGTACTTC. It yields the protein CASSIRDSPTYEQYF. Based on the CDR3 plus reference TRBV19 and TRBJ2-7, the full variable domain is DGGITQSPKYLFRKEGQNVTLSCEQNLNHDAMYWYRQDPGQGLRLIYYSQIVNDFQKGDIAEGYSVSREKKESFPLTVTSAQKNPTAFYLCASSIRDSPTYEQYFGPGTRLTVT.

This chain joins TRBV28 and TRBJ2-7, with D tentatively TRBD1 (6 bases). The CDR3 consists of 14 residues. The V gene lost 5 bases and the J gene lost 3 bases, with 14 bases spanning the gap. The germline CDR1 and CDR2 sequences are MDHEN and SYDVKM. Written as DNA, the CDR3 is TGTGCCAGCAGTCCACCAACACAGGGCTACGAGCAGTACTTC. It translates to CASSPPTQGYEQYF.

The chain links TRBV9 to TRBJ1-1; unclear D gene. Germline-derived CDR1 and CDR2 are SGDLS and YYNGEE. Trimming took off 4 bases at V and 0 bases at J, with 13 bases between the two ends. The CDR3 consists of 15 residues. CDR3 sequence: CASSTRTGMNTEAFF. The CDR3 coding sequence is TGTGCCAGCAGCACCCGGACGGGAATGAACACTGAAGCTTTCTTT.

This clone was seen only once. The chain is built from TRBV29-1 and TRBJ2-7, with D possibly matching TRBD1 (6 bases). Germline-derived CDR1 and CDR2 are SQVTM and ANQGSEA. The CDR3 has 14 amino acids. The V end lost 5 bases, the J end lost 0 bases, and 14 bases lay between the germline ends. The CDR3 DNA reads as TGCAGCGTTTTCGGACAGACGAGCTCCTACGAGCAGTACTTC. Translation: CSVFGQTSSYEQYF.

This clone was observed a single time. This chain connects TRBV5-4 to TRBJ2-5, with D maybe TRBD1 (5 bases). V lost 4 bases and J lost 2, with 12 bases in between. The CDR3 loop spans 14 amino acids. Germline CDR1 and CDR2: SGHNT and YYREEE (reference sequence). DNA of the CDR3: TGTGCCAGCAGCCCGCCAGGGCTTCAAGAGACCCAGTACTTC. As protein: CASSPPGLQETQYF.

The genes are TRBV4-2 and TRBJ2-7, with a tentative D call TRBD1 (6 bases). This CDR3 comprises 15 residues. V lost 1 base and J lost 1, with 11 bases in between. Germline V gene lookup returns CDR1 LGHNA and CDR2 YNFKEQ. The CDR3 spells CASSQGIDRSYEQYF. The DNA of the CDR3 is TGTGCCAGCAGCCAAGGAATAGACAGGTCCTACGAGCAGTACTTC.

Comments on this clone: The sample holds other DNA sequences that translate to the same CDR3. V gene TRBV19 combines with J gene TRBJ2-7; 10 nucleotides match TRBD2. The germline gives CDR1 LNHDA, CDR2 SQIVND (reference sequence). V lost 5 bases and J lost 1; bases outside the gene matches: 2. CDR3 length: 14 residues. For the CDR3, the DNA is TGTGCCAGTAGTCGGACTAGCGGTTCCTACGAGCAGTACTTC. Its translation is CASSRTSGSYEQYF.

The genes are TRBV18 and TRBJ1-3, with 8 bases aligning to TRBD1. The trim removed 4 bases at V and 2 bases at J, leaving 10 bases unmatched. Germline loops: CDR1 KGHSH, CDR2 LQKENI. This CDR3 region has 17 residues. This chain's CDR3 is CASSLGQGAATGNTIYF. CDR3 nucleotides: TGTGCCAGCTCACTAGGACAGGGAGCAGCCACTGGAAACACCATATATTTT.

The gene calls are TRBV4-3 and TRBJ2-7; D unresolved. Germline lookup yields CDR1 LGHNA and CDR2 YSLEER. This CDR3 region has 14 residues. Trimming stripped 0 bases from V and 1 base from J, with 7 bases between. The CDR3 DNA reads TGCGCCAGCAGCCAAGATCACCCGTCCTACGAGCAGTACTTC. Its translation is CASSQDHPSYEQYF.

This clone turned up a few times. The J gene is TRBJ1-1, the V gene TRBV25-1, with no clear D. The CDR3 spans 11 residues. Germline assignment: CDR1 MGHDK and CDR2 SYGVNS. V lost 4 bases and J lost 10, with 10 bases in between. The CDR3 here is CASSAIFGAFF. The CDR3 region has the DNA TGTGCCAGCAGTGCAATCTTCGGAGCTTTCTTT.

V and J are TRBV7-3 and TRBJ2-1; TRBD2 might be the D (6 bases). Germline CDR1 SGHTA, CDR2 FQGTGA. The CDR3 extends over 15 amino acids. V gave up 5 bases and J gave up 0 bases, with 11 bases separating them. CDR3: CASSNGGSSYNEQFF. In nucleotides, the CDR3 is TGTGCCAGCAGCAACGGGGGAAGCTCCTACAATGAGCAGTTCTTC.

This chain connects TRBV13 to TRBJ2-1; 9 bases line up with TRBD2. Losses at the gene ends were 3 bases for V and 7 bases for J; bases not matched to a gene: 4. Germline values: CDR1 PRHDT, CDR2 FYEKMQ (reference sequence). The CDR3 is made up of 14 amino acids. The CDR3 nucleotides are TGTGCCAGCAGCTTCAGCCTAGCGGGAAATGAGCAGTTCTTC. This translates into CASSFSLAGNEQFF. Filled out from reference TRBV13 and TRBJ2-1, the complete variable domain reads AAGVIQSPRHLIKEKRETATLKCYPIPRHDTVYWYQQGPGQDPQFLISFYEKMQSDKGSIPDRFSAQQFSDYHSELNMSSLELGDSALYFCASSFSLAGNEQFFGPGTRLTVL.

The V call is TRBV7-6, the J call TRBJ2-1, with 11 bases aligning to TRBD2. The CDR3 extends over 15 amino acids. Unmatched junction bases numbered 8, after V lost 5 bases and J lost 8 bases. CDR1 SGHVS and CDR2 FNYEAQ come from the germline V gene. The CDR3 bases are TGTGCCAGCAGCCCGATAGCGGGAGGGCTCGATGAGCAGTTCTTC. It codes for CASSPIAGGLDEQFF.

The genes are TRBV12-1 and TRBJ2-1. TRBV12-1 is a pseudogene segment. The CDR3 runs to 17 residues. CDR3 DNA: TGTGCCAGCAGCCCCCCGGGGCCGGGGAGCTCCTACAATGAGCAGTTCTTC. Residues: CASSPPGPGSSYNEQFF.